This entry is about one TCR beta chain. The data stem from a study of patients and donors after allogeneic stem cell transplantation. TCRdb used MiXCR to reprocess the RT-PCR reads, holding one entry per CDR3 protein. Here the sample spans hundreds of thousands of distinct CDR3 sequences, around 16% being singletons. The CDR3 is made up of 12 amino acids. Germline V gene sequence: CDR1 MNHEY, CDR2 SVGAGI. The V end was cut by 2 bases, the J end by 5 bases, with 6 bases between. The TCR comes from a human donor who was either an allogeneic HSCT recipient or a stem cell or donor lymphocyte infusion donor (not recorded which). It is not recorded whose cells these are; they may come from a transplant donor. Sequencing was done on a sample of blood, either unsorted or a sorted T cell fraction (not recorded which). V usage is TRBV6-5 and J usage is TRBJ1-1; the D is unclear. The CDR3, as DNA: TGTGCCAGCAGTTACACGGGAACTGAAGCTTTCTTT. Translating it yields CASSYTGTEAFF.